This paragraph covers one TCR beta chain sequence. This record belongs to a study of T cell responses to AZD1222 COVID-19 vaccine. Trimming cost V 6 bases and J 0 bases, with 9 bases left between them. This CDR3 spans 14 amino acids. Looked up from germline, CDR1 is MGHDK and CDR2 is SYGVNS. Data came from immunoSEQ multiplex PCR; TCRdb stores just in-frame clones and leaves some out. The sample consists of about 130,000 clones, around nine tenths of them appearing once. The sequence derives from an adult in good health. V usage is TRBV25-1 and J usage is TRBJ1-5; D not resolved. Here the sequenced sample was peripheral blood, taken on day 0 of AZD1222 vaccination. The CDR3 bases are TGTGCCAGCAGCCGCTTACTTAGCAATCAGCCCCAGCATTTT. It encodes CASSRLLSNQPQHF.